The 32 T cell receptor beta chains below were found in one sample sequenced in a study of blood T cell repertoires in COVID-19. Here immunoSEQ multiplex PCR was the method, and the copy in TCRdb shows in-frame clones only, minus some. The sample has around 210,000 clones, roughly nine tenths seen once. Sequencing was done on a sample of peripheral blood. These receptors were collected from a woman in her 70s with acute or convalescent COVID-19.

The V and J genes are TRBV6-1 and TRBJ2-1; 10 positions agree with TRBD1. Germline assignment: CDR1 MNHNS and CDR2 SASEGT. V was clipped by 3 bases and J by 2 bases; unmatched bases: 4. The CDR3 is 16 amino acids. The CDR3 bases are TGTGCCAGCAGTGAGACAGACAGGGGGCCCTACAATGAGCAGTTCTTC. This codes for CASSETDRGPYNEQFF.

This clone was found a few times. The chain links TRBV6-7 to TRBJ1-5, with 7 bases matching TRBD1. TRBV6-7 is marked as an open reading frame, function uncertain. The CDR3 consists of 14 residues. V was clipped by 5 bases and J by 5 bases; unmatched bases: 6. CDR3 protein: CASSNRGFDQPQHF. CDR3 DNA: TGTGCCAGCAGTAACAGGGGCTTCGATCAGCCCCAGCATTTT.

This clone was picked up one time. V and J are TRBV7-9 and TRBJ1-1, with a possible D match to TRBD1 (5 bases). Germline CDR1 SEHNR, CDR2 FQNEAQ (reference sequence). Trimming took 4 bases from V and 1 from J, leaving 16 bases between them. The CDR3 spans 16 residues. The CDR3 region is CASSSRRGSTNTEAFF. The CDR3 nucleotides read TGTGCCAGCAGCTCCCGGCGGGGGAGTACGAACACTGAAGCTTTCTTT.

The rearrangement uses TRBV27 and TRBJ2-7, with D maybe TRBD1 (6 bases). CDR3 length: 14 residues. Germline-derived CDR1 and CDR2 are MNHEY and SMNVEV (reference sequence). Trimming removed 6 bases at V and 2 bases at J, with 14 bases between. CDR3 DNA: TGTGCCAGCAGGCGGTGGGACACCCCCTACGAGCAGTACTTC. Translating gives CASRRWDTPYEQYF.

V and J are TRBV6-2 or TRBV6-3 and TRBJ2-3; 14 bases align to TRBD2. Germline trimming cut 4 bases from V and 4 bases from J; bases unmatched to any gene: 4. This CDR3 spans 16 amino acids. CDR1 and CDR2 (germline): MNHEY, SVGEGT. DNA for the CDR3: TGTGCCAGCAGTTGGGGACTAGCGGGGGTCGCAGATACGCAGTATTTT. This encodes CASSWGLAGVADTQYF.

There are a few counts of this clone. The rearrangement uses TRBV21-1 and TRBJ1-1. TRBV21-1 is deemed a pseudogene. The CDR3 is 12 amino acids. CDR3 coding DNA: TGTGCCAGCAGCCCCCGGTGGACTGAAGCTTTCTTT. It is translated as CASSPRWTEAFF.

The chain has TRBV19 and TRBJ2-2, with 8 bases fitting TRBD1. This CDR3 is 18 amino acids long. The germline V gene encodes CDR1 LNHDA and CDR2 SQIVND (reference sequence). Trimming took 7 bases from V and 3 from J; bases not matched to a gene: 16. This CDR3 is CASIIRGGDRPHTGELFF. The CDR3 DNA sequence: TGTGCCAGTATAATTCGAGGAGGGGACAGGCCCCACACCGGGGAGCTGTTTTTT.

This rearrangement joins TRBV2 to TRBJ2-5, with D possibly matching TRBD1 (5 bases). The CDR3 length is 12 residues. Germline lookup yields CDR1 SNHLY and CDR2 FYNNEI. V dropped 4 bases and J dropped 4 bases, with 7 bases sitting between them. This chain's CDR3 is CASSGQLETQYF. The CDR3 DNA reads as TGTGCCAGCAGTGGACAGCTAGAGACCCAGTACTTC.

This clone was observed a handful of times. The J gene is TRBJ1-1, the V gene TRBV19; D perhaps matches TRBD1 (5 bases). V was pared by 4 bases and J by 1 base, with 10 bases between. Germline-derived CDR1 and CDR2 are LNHDA and SQIVND (reference sequence). The CDR3 has 14 residues. As DNA, the CDR3 is TGTGCCAGTAGTACCCAGGGCGGGAACACTGAAGCTTTCTTT. It specifies CASSTQGGNTEAFF.

V gene TRBV7-8 combines with J gene TRBJ1-4, with a tentative D call TRBD1 (5 bases). The CDR3 totals 16 residues. Germline V gene lookup returns CDR1 SGHVS and CDR2 FQNEAQ. With 2 bases removed from V and 7 bases from J, the gap between germline ends came to 17 bases. The CDR3 sequence is CASSLMETSGGEKLFF. CDR3 DNA sequence: TGTGCCAGCAGCTTAATGGAGACGTCGGGGGGTGAAAAACTGTTTTTT.

The chain combines TRBV5-4 with TRBJ2-5, with 9 bases fitting TRBD1. CDR1 is SGHNT and CDR2 is YYREEE in the germline V gene (reference sequence). The CDR3 consists of 16 residues. Germline trimming cut 3 bases from V and 3 bases from J; bases unmatched to any gene: 9. As DNA, the CDR3 is TGTGCCAGCAGCTCTGCCCGGGACAGGGTAAAAGAGACCCAGTACTTC. Translated, it gives CASSSARDRVKETQYF.

The J gene is TRBJ1-1, the V gene TRBV27, with D perhaps matching TRBD1 (5 bases). Germline V gene sequence: CDR1 MNHEY, CDR2 SMNVEV (reference sequence). The CDR3 consists of 17 residues. Trimming took off 5 bases at V and 0 bases at J, with 19 bases between the two ends. The CDR3: CASSPWGGQRMNTEAFF. The CDR3 region has the DNA TGTGCCAGCAGTCCCTGGGGGGGTCAGCGAATGAACACTGAAGCTTTCTTT.

The chain joins TRBV4-2 to TRBJ1-6, with 7 bases lining up with TRBD1. V lost 0 bases, J lost 9 bases, and 5 bases stayed unmatched. The germline gives CDR1 LGHNA, CDR2 YNFKEQ. The CDR3 is made up of 15 amino acids. The chain's CDR3 is CASSQETGFFSPLHF. Written as DNA, the CDR3 is TGTGCCAGCAGCCAAGAGACAGGGTTTTTTTCACCCCTCCACTTT.

This sequence joins TRBV27 and TRBJ1-2, with a possible D match to TRBD1 (6 bases). This CDR3 is built from 17 residues. V dropped 6 bases and J dropped 0 bases, with 20 bases sitting between them. The germline CDR1 and CDR2 sequences are MNHEY and SMNVEV (reference sequence). CDR3 sequence reads: CASSPRGGGLANYGYTF. The CDR3 DNA sequence: TGTGCCAGCAGCCCTAGAGGGGGGGGTTTAGCTAACTATGGCTACACCTTC.

Details on this clone: The same CDR3 arises from other DNA sequences in this sample as well. The chain recombines TRBV9 with TRBJ2-7, with 7 bases that match TRBD1. The CDR3 contains 14 residues. Germline CDR1 and CDR2: SGDLS and YYNGEE. V shed 0 bases, J shed 4 bases, and the junction held 4 bases outside the gene matches. This CDR3 reads CASSVGGGRYEQYF. In DNA form, the CDR3 reads TGTGCCAGCAGCGTAGGAGGGGGCAGGTACGAGCAGTACTTC. The whole variable domain, filled in from reference TRBV9 and TRBJ2-7, reads DSGVTQTPKHLITATGQRVTLRCSPRSGDLSVYWYQQSLDQGLQFLIQYYNGEERAKGNILERFSAQQFPDLHSELNLSSLELGDSALYFCASSVGGGRYEQYFGPGTRLTVT.

CDR3 DNA sequence: TGTGCCAGCAGCTTCGGACAGTTTCAAGAGACCCAGTACTTC. Translation gives CASSFGQFQETQYF. V gene TRBV7-2 combines with J gene TRBJ2-5; the D gene is possibly TRBD1 (6 bases). CDR3 length: 14 residues. V was trimmed by 3 bases and J by 2 bases, leaving 10 bases between them. The germline CDR1 and CDR2 sequences are SGHTA and FQGNSA. The entire variable domain, with the rest obtained from reference TRBV7-2 and TRBJ2-5, is as follows: GAGVSQSPSNKVTEKGKDVELRCDPISGHTALYWYRQSLGQGLEFLIYFQGNSAPDKSGLPSDRFSAERTGGSVSTLTIQRTQQEDSAVYLCASSFGQFQETQYFGPGTRLLVL.

The V and J genes are TRBV9 and TRBJ2-1, with TRBD2 identical over 12 bases. Trimming removed 0 bases from V and 7 bases from J; junction bases left unmatched: 8. CDR1 is SGDLS, CDR2 YYNGEE, per germline. The CDR3 covers 17 residues. The CDR3 here is CASSVATGLAGRNEQFF. CDR3 nucleotides: TGTGCCAGCAGCGTAGCAACAGGACTAGCGGGGAGAAATGAGCAGTTCTTC.

The chain has TRBV5-8 and TRBJ2-4; D is possibly TRBD2 (5 bases). Trimming removed 6 bases at V and 4 bases at J, with 14 bases between. Germline CDR1 is SGHTS and CDR2 is YDEGEE. This CDR3 is built from 14 residues. CDR3 sequence reads: CASNGIRGKNIQYF. CDR3 nucleotides: TGTGCCAGCAACGGGATACGAGGGAAAAACATTCAGTACTTC.

The chain recombines TRBV6-1 with TRBJ2-1; D not resolved. Trimming stripped 1 base from V and 7 bases from J, with 8 bases between. The length of the CDR3 is 13 residues. In germline, CDR1 is MNHNS, CDR2 SASEGT. The CDR3, as DNA: TGTGCCAGCAGTGAAGAGGAGAGAAATGAGCAGTTCTTC. Translation: CASSEEERNEQFF.

The chain couples TRBV7-2 to TRBJ2-7, with D tentatively TRBD2 (5 bases). Germline loops: CDR1 SGHTA, CDR2 FQGNSA. The CDR3 sequence is 14 residues long. V lost 5 bases to trimming and J lost 3 bases, with 14 bases between them. The CDR3 loop reads CASSLGNFDYEQYF. The CDR3 coding sequence is TGTGCCAGCAGCCTCGGGAACTTTGACTACGAGCAGTACTTC.

The chain combines TRBV19 with TRBJ2-5; TRBD1 agrees at 7 bases. Germline V lookup: CDR1 LNHDA, CDR2 SQIVND (reference sequence). This CDR3 region has 15 residues. The junction had 6 bases not matched to a gene; V was cut back by 3 bases and J by 2 bases. The CDR3 DNA reads TGTGCCAGTAGTATCAACAGGGGAACTCAAGAGACCCAGTACTTC. This encodes CASSINRGTQETQYF.

The chain is built from TRBV19 and TRBJ1-2; possibly TRBD1 for D (6 bases). From germline, CDR1 is LNHDA and CDR2 SQIVND (reference sequence). Trimming pared 8 bases from V and 4 bases from J, leaving 20 bases between. This CDR3 region has 15 residues. CDR3 sequence reads: CASAPGDSSLYGYTF. In DNA form, the CDR3 reads TGTGCCAGTGCGCCAGGGGATTCCTCTCTCTATGGCTACACCTTC.

The chain couples TRBV18 to TRBJ1-1; 8 bases fit TRBD1. Germline CDR1 reads KGHSH; CDR2 reads LQKENI. Trimming removed 6 bases from V and 3 bases from J; junction bases left unmatched: 9. The CDR3 length is 15 residues. Here the CDR3 reads CASSRQGMGDTEAFF. CDR3 DNA: TGTGCCAGCTCGCGACAGGGGATGGGAGACACTGAAGCTTTCTTT.

This clone was detected a few times. The chain recombines TRBV5-1 with TRBJ1-2, with 7 bases that match TRBD1. CDR3 size: 13 residues. Trimming at V came to 1 base and at J to 10 bases, leaving 7 bases not matched to a gene. From germline, CDR1 is SGHRS and CDR2 YFSETQ. This chain's CDR3 is CASSLQQGDSYTF. CDR3 nucleotides: TGCGCCAGCAGCTTGCAGCAGGGGGATTCCTACACCTTC.

The chain is built from TRBV10-1 and TRBJ2-3; TRBD1 matches at 8 bases. CDR1 WNHNN and CDR2 SYGVQD come from the germline V gene (reference sequence). V was clipped by 4 bases and J by 7 bases; unmatched bases: 10. The CDR3 spans 15 residues. The CDR3 sequence is CASSVEQGVKNTQYF. DNA of the CDR3: TGCGCCAGCAGTGTCGAACAGGGGGTGAAAAATACGCAGTATTTT.

The chain combines TRBV3-1 (or the pseudogene TRBV3-2) with TRBJ1-2; D is ambiguous. The CDR3 totals 14 residues. Germline CDR1 and CDR2: LGHDT and YNNKEL (reference sequence). The V end was cut by 1 base, the J end by 1 base, with 7 bases between. The CDR3: CASSQGAGNYGYTF. CDR3 sequence (DNA): TGTGCCAGCAGCCAAGGGGCGGGTAACTATGGCTACACCTTC.

Remarks on this clone: The same CDR3 arises from other DNA sequences in this sample as well. The DNA for the CDR3 is TGCGCCAGCAGCTCGGGACAGCCAAATGAAAAACTGTTTTTT. Protein product: CASSSGQPNEKLFF. The chain uses TRBV5-1 and TRBJ1-4; the match to TRBD1 covers 7 bases. The germline CDR1 and CDR2 sequences are SGHRS and YFSETQ. The CDR3 is made up of 14 amino acids. The junction had 4 bases not matched to a gene; V was cut back by 3 bases and J by 5 bases.

CDR3 DNA sequence: TGTGCCAGCAGCTTAGCCTCTACTAGGGGGCGTGGAAACACCATATATTTT. Translated: CASSLASTRGRGNTIYF. The chain employs TRBV7-2 and TRBJ1-3; 7 bases are shared with TRBD1. After removal of 0 bases from V and 3 bases from J, the junction contained 8 bases not matched to a gene. The CDR3 has 17 residues. Germline V gene lookup returns CDR1 SGHTA and CDR2 FQGNSA.

This rearrangement joins TRBV7-3 to TRBJ2-1; D remains unclear. Germline V CDR1 and CDR2: SGHTA, FQGTGA. With 5 bases removed from V and 0 bases from J, the gap between germline ends came to 11 bases. The CDR3 is 15 residues long. The CDR3 is CASSLQPGSYNEQFF. The CDR3 DNA sequence: TGTGCCAGCAGCCTTCAACCGGGCTCCTACAATGAGCAGTTCTTC. Variable domain in full (rest from reference TRBV7-3 and TRBJ2-1): GAGVSQTPSNKVTEKGKYVELRCDPISGHTALYWYRQSLGQGPEFLIYFQGTGAADDSGLPNDRFFAVRPEGSVSTLKIQRTERGDSAVYLCASSLQPGSYNEQFFGPGTRLTVL.

The chain carries TRBV11-3 and TRBJ1-2; TRBD1 agrees at 11 bases. The V and J ends lost 5 bases and 4 bases, in that order; junction bases with no gene match: 6. The CDR3 sequence is 15 residues long. The germline gives CDR1 SGHNT, CDR2 YENEEA. The CDR3 sequence is CASSLGQGAGYGYTF. The CDR3 DNA reads TGTGCCAGCAGCCTAGGACAGGGGGCAGGCTATGGCTACACCTTC. The full variable domain, rest sourced from reference TRBV11-3 and TRBJ1-2, is EAGVVQSPRYKIIEKKQPVAFWCNPISGHNTLYWYLQNLGQGPELLIRYENEEAVDDSQLPKDRFSAERLKGVDSTLKIQPAELGDSAVYLCASSLGQGAGYGYTFGSGTRLTVV.

The V call is TRBV15, the J call TRBJ2-5; TRBD2 is a possible D gene (6 bases). V was pared by 6 bases and J by 5 bases, with 16 bases between. Germline CDR1 reads LNHNV; CDR2 reads YYDKDF (reference sequence). The CDR3 is 14 residues long. CDR3 coding DNA: TGTGCCACCAGGCCTTCGGGAGTGATCGAGACCCAGTACTTC. It translates to CATRPSGVIETQYF. The whole variable domain, filled in from reference TRBV15 and TRBJ2-5, reads DAMVIQNPRYQVTQFGKPVTLSCSQTLNHNVMYWYQQKSSQAPKLLFHYYDKDFNNEADTPDNFQSRRPNTSFCFLDIRSPGLGDTAMYLCATRPSGVIETQYFGPGTRLLVL.

This clone has only a few counts. The CDR3 here is CASSSPGQSNQPQHF. CDR3 sequence (DNA): TGTGCCAGCAGTTCACCCGGACAGAGCAATCAGCCCCAGCATTTT. This rearrangement joins TRBV28 to TRBJ1-5; D possibly corresponds to TRBD1 (6 bases). Germline V gives CDR1 MDHEN, CDR2 SYDVKM. V lost 4 bases, J lost 1 base, and 11 bases lay in between. The CDR3 totals 15 residues. Together with reference TRBV28 and TRBJ1-5, the CDR3 gives the full variable domain: DVKVTQSSRYLVKRTGEKVFLECVQDMDHENMFWYRQDPGLGLRLIYFSYDVKMKEKGDIPEGYSVSREKKERFSLILESASTNQTSMYLCASSSPGQSNQPQHFGDGTRLSIL.